The clone carrying this T cell receptor beta chain occurred a few times. Its antigen is currently unknown. These data belong to a study of post-analysis software for immune sequencing data. Study details: Recorded disease courses covered relapsing-remitting, secondary progressive and progressive-relapsing multiple sclerosis. Some patients had no subtype annotation. General study results and limits: Controls showed significantly higher normalized Chao1 diversity than did multiple sclerosis patients. Samples from a shared batch, those prepared together, strongly co-clustered by F measure.

cDNA libraries of TCR beta carried unique molecular identifiers. It was from approximately 0.91 to 9.4 million T cells that approximately 500,000 cDNA molecules came. TCRdb re-called the PCR reads through MiXCR, storing one row per CDR3 protein. The repertoire holds 800,000 to 950,000 distinct CDR3 sequences, with about 57% as singletons. The origin of this receptor is a girl aged 5-17 years with multiple sclerosis. Sequenced sample: blood.

Written as DNA, the CDR3 is TGTGCCTGGAGTCCTACAATCAGGGTCGGGGAGCTGTTTTTT. This codes for CAWSPTIRVGELFF. The chain employs TRBV30 and TRBJ2-2; a weak D match, TRBD1 (5 bases). The germline V gene has CDR1 GTSNPN and CDR2 SVGIG (reference sequence). Trimming pared 2 bases from V and 7 bases from J, leaving 14 bases between. The CDR3 runs 14 residues.